The 15 T cell receptor beta chains given below trace back to one sample, sequenced in a study of T cells in Graves' hyperthyroidism and ophthalmopathy. Researchers amplified the TCR beta CDR3 regions from RNA transcripts. In the first-round RT-PCR of the TCR CDR3, the HTBI primer set was used. TCRdb reprocessed the multiplex PCR reads with MiXCR, giving one entry per CDR3 protein. This sample has some 460,000 distinct CDR3 sequences, with less than 20% found just once. Material for sequencing was blood. These TCRs come from a woman aged 18-30 years with Graves' hyperthyroidism.

V gene TRBV4-3 combines with J gene TRBJ1-2; 9 bases are a match to TRBD1. In germline, CDR1 is LGHNA, CDR2 YSLEER. This CDR3 has 17 residues. V lost 4 bases, J lost 4 bases, and 13 bases stayed unmatched. CDR3 amino acids: CASSPDFTGGAVYGYTF. The CDR3 region has the DNA TGCGCCAGCAGCCCCGACTTTACAGGGGGCGCCGTCTATGGCTACACCTTC.

The chain joins TRBV9 to TRBJ1-1; D remains unclear. The CDR3 is 13 amino acids. Between the trimmed V and J ends, which lost 0 bases and 8 bases, there was a span of 11 bases. Germline values: CDR1 SGDLS, CDR2 YYNGEE. CDR3 in amino acids: CASSVGRSGEAFF. As DNA, the CDR3 is TGTGCCAGCAGCGTAGGGAGGTCCGGGGAAGCTTTCTTT.

This rearrangement joins TRBV3-1 to TRBJ2-6; TRBD1 aligns across 10 bases. The CDR3 extends over 19 amino acids. Germline trimming cut 6 bases from V and 2 bases from J; bases unmatched to any gene: 13. Germline CDR1 and CDR2: LGHDT and YNNKEL (reference sequence). The CDR3 nucleotides are TGTGCCAGCAGTCGTTTCCCCCCCGGGACAGGGGCTGGGGCCAACGTCCTGACTTTC. This sequence encodes CASSRFPPGTGAGANVLTF.

About this clonotype: A single base separates this from a much larger clone, so it may be a read error. V gene TRBV29-1 combines with J gene TRBJ1-2, with 12 bases identical to TRBD1. Germline CDR1 reads SQVTM; CDR2 reads ANQGSEA. CDR3 length: 13 amino acids. V was clipped by 6 bases and J by 9 bases; unmatched bases: 8. This CDR3 reads CSVGTGGKDSYTF. The CDR3 DNA reads as TGCAGCGTCGGGACAGGGGGCAAGGATAGCTACACCTTC.

This chain links TRBV18 with TRBJ1-6; 7 nucleotides line up with TRBD1. Trimming at V came to 3 bases and at J to 1 base, leaving 0 bases not matched to a gene. CDR3 length: 15 amino acids. Germline V gene lookup returns CDR1 KGHSH and CDR2 LQKENI. The CDR3 DNA reads TGTGCCAGCTCACCGACAGGGTCCTATAATTCACCCCTCCACTTT. Its translation is CASSPTGSYNSPLHF.

The chain carries TRBV25-1 and TRBJ1-3, with D possibly being TRBD1 (5 bases). Trimming cost V 8 bases and J 12 bases, with 17 bases left between them. There are 12 residues in the CDR3. The germline gives CDR1 MGHDK, CDR2 SYGVNS. CDR3 sequence reads: CASSRHGDVIYF. The CDR3 nucleotides read TGTGCCAGCTCCCGCCACGGGGACGTCATATATTTT.

This clonotype appeared many times. V gene TRBV7-2 combines with J gene TRBJ2-5; possibly TRBD1 for D (7 bases). The V gene's germline CDR1 is SGHTA and CDR2 FQGNSA. This CDR3 contains 16 residues. V was cut by 0 bases and J by 4 bases, with 15 bases left in between. The CDR3 sequence: CASSLAGTVEGETQYF. In nucleotides, the CDR3 is TGTGCCAGCAGCTTAGCGGGGACAGTGGAGGGAGAGACCCAGTACTTC.

A few counts support this clonotype. V is TRBV27 and J is TRBJ1-5; 7 nucleotides line up with TRBD1. Germline V gene lookup returns CDR1 MNHEY and CDR2 SMNVEV (reference sequence). There are 16 residues in the CDR3. V lost 6 bases to trimming and J lost 2 bases; unmatched junction nucleotides: 10. The CDR3 DNA is TGTGCCAGCAGAGGGTTTAGACAGGGAGGCAATCAGCCCCAGCATTTT. Translated, it gives CASRGFRQGGNQPQHF.

The genes are TRBV6-2 or TRBV6-3 and TRBJ2-5, with 7 bases matching TRBD2. The CDR3 has 14 amino acids. V shed 6 bases, J shed 4 bases, and the junction held 8 bases outside the gene matches. Germline lookup yields CDR1 MNHEY and CDR2 SVGEGT. The chain's CDR3 is CASSPYAGVETQYF. In DNA form, the CDR3 reads TGTGCCAGCAGCCCCTACGCGGGGGTAGAGACCCAGTACTTC.

This clonotype was counted between two and nine times. The J gene is TRBJ1-1, the V gene TRBV14, with D perhaps matching TRBD1 (5 bases). V was shortened by 2 bases and J by 3 bases, with 16 bases between the two germline ends. Per germline, CDR1 SGHDN and CDR2 FVKESK. CDR3 size: 16 residues. The CDR3 DNA is TGTGCCAGCAGCCAATACGAGGGGAGGTTTCACACTGAAGCTTTCTTT. It is translated as CASSQYEGRFHTEAFF.

In this sample, this clonotype turned up many times. The V and J genes are TRBV6-1 and TRBJ1-5; D not certain. V lost 6 bases and J lost 5, with 17 bases in between. The CDR3 is 15 amino acids. Germline-derived CDR1 and CDR2 are MNHNS and SASEGT. The CDR3 reads CASRSQDRSDQPQHF. In nucleotides, the CDR3 is TGTGCCAGCAGATCCCAGGACCGGAGCGATCAGCCCCAGCATTTT.

This clonotype was observed a handful of times. The chain couples TRBV12-3 or TRBV12-4 to TRBJ1-1; TRBD1 matches at 11 bases. The CDR3 extends over 12 amino acids. The junction had 5 bases not matched to a gene; V was cut back by 6 bases and J by 11 bases. DNA of the CDR3: TGTGCCAGCAGCCGGGGACAGGGGGACGCTTTCTTT. Translated, it gives CASSRGQGDAFF.

J is TRBJ1-4 and V is TRBV19; a weak D match, TRBD1 (5 bases). Trimming removed 4 bases from V and 1 base from J, with 13 bases in between. CDR1 and CDR2 from the germline V gene are LNHDA and SQIVND (reference sequence). The CDR3 has 16 amino acids. CDR3 protein: CASSTLGRVTNEKLFF. DNA for the CDR3: TGTGCCAGTAGTACCCTGGGCAGGGTAACTAATGAAAAACTGTTTTTT.

V gene TRBV5-8 combines with J gene TRBJ1-1; 10 bases fit TRBD1. Germline lookup yields CDR1 SGHTS and CDR2 YDEGEE. V lost 5 bases to trimming and J lost 0 bases; unmatched junction nucleotides: 13. The CDR3 loop spans 18 amino acids. This CDR3 reads CASSQYGTGANLNTEAFF. CDR3 DNA: TGTGCCAGCAGTCAATACGGGACAGGGGCGAATCTGAACACTGAAGCTTTCTTT.

The gene calls are TRBV6-1 and TRBJ2-1; 10 nucleotides align to TRBD2. CDR1 and CDR2 from the germline V gene are MNHNS and SASEGT. This CDR3 has 16 amino acids. V lost 6 bases to trimming and J lost 2 bases; unmatched junction nucleotides: 7. CDR3 sequence reads: CASREHGTSAYNEQFF. Here the CDR3 DNA reads TGTGCCAGCAGAGAACACGGGACTAGCGCCTACAATGAGCAGTTCTTC.